Listed below are T cell receptor beta chains from one sample, sequenced in a study of blood T cell repertoires in COVID-19. Profiled with immunoSEQ multiplex PCR; TCRdb holds only in-frame clones, not every one. The data show hundreds of thousands of clones, around 91% seen once. The sequencing sample was made of PBMCs or T cells enriched from blood (not recorded which). The receptors shown here come from a man younger than 35 who had recovered from COVID-19. The CDR3 runs from the conserved cysteine through the conserved F or W. A D gene is named only where the DNA matches it firmly. The listing skips clone size in some rows; elsewhere it reads once, few, many or a size class.

clone_size | d_call | j_call | v_call | cdr3_aa | cdr3_nt
- | - | TRBJ1-2 | TRBV3-1/TRBV3-2 | CASSQDLTRTNYGYTF | TGTGCCAGCAGCCAAGATCTCACGAGGACTAACTATGGCTACACCTTC
- | - | TRBJ1-2 | TRBV7-9 | CASSAGVFGYTF | TGTGCCAGCAGCGCAGGGGTTTTCGGCTACACCTTC
- | - | TRBJ2-1 | TRBV19 | CASSTLSNEQFF | TGTGCCAGTAGTACCCTCTCCAATGAGCAGTTCTTC
- | - | TRBJ1-2 | TRBV6-2/TRBV6-3 | CASSYRSRGTYGYTF | TGTGCCAGCAGTTACAGGTCCCGGGGGACCTATGGCTACACCTTC
- | - | TRBJ2-7 | TRBV18 | CASSPGQQSYEQYF | TGTGCCAGCTCACCAGGACAGCAATCCTACGAGCAGTACTTC
- | - | TRBJ2-1 | TRBV7-9 | CASRPTAAGRENEQFF | TGTGCCAGCAGACCCACCGCGGCGGGGAGAGAGAATGAGCAGTTCTTC
- | - | TRBJ1-1 | TRBV10-3 | CAISGAENTEAFF | TGTGCCATCAGTGGGGCAGAGAACACTGAAGCTTTCTTT
- | - | TRBJ1-5 | TRBV4-3 | CASSQDPVSNQPQHF | TGCGCCAGCAGCCAAGACCCAGTTAGCAATCAGCCCCAGCATTTT
- | TRBD1 | TRBJ1-2 | TRBV29-1 | CSVGGQGNYGYTF | TGCAGCGTTGGGGGACAGGGGAACTATGGCTACACCTTC
- | - | TRBJ2-7 | TRBV7-6 | CASSSPSGGGGYEQYF | TGTGCCAGCAGCTCGCCGTCGGGTGGGGGCGGCTACGAGCAGTACTTC
- | TRBD2 | TRBJ2-1 | TRBV19 | CASRPTSGIFNEQFF | TGTGCCAGTAGGCCAACTAGCGGGATCTTCAATGAGCAGTTCTTC
- | - | TRBJ2-1 | TRBV9 | CASSVAGGASYNEQFF | TGTGCCAGCAGCGTAGCTGGCGGGGCCTCCTACAATGAGCAGTTCTTC
- | - | TRBJ2-1 | TRBV30 | CAWRGRGGGYLREQFF | TGTGCCTGGAGGGGAAGGGGCGGCGGTTATCTAAGGGAGCAGTTCTTC
- | - | TRBJ2-7 | TRBV19 | CASSIRAGGREQYF | TGTGCCAGTAGTATTCGGGCAGGGGGGCGCGAGCAGTACTTC
- | - | TRBJ2-7 | TRBV4-2 | CASSQEEGGDYEQYF | TGTGCCAGCAGCCAAGAGGAGGGGGGGGACTACGAGCAGTACTTC
- | - | TRBJ2-3 | TRBV24-1 | CATSGAGSSTDTQYF | TGTGCCACCAGTGGGGCTGGGTCGTCCACAGATACGCAGTATTTT
- | - | TRBJ2-2 | TRBV10-3 | CAISDPGSNTGELFF | TGTGCCATCAGTGACCCGGGATCGAACACCGGGGAGCTGTTTTTT
- | - | TRBJ2-3 | TRBV14 | CASSQVRRGVYTQYF | TGTGCCAGCAGCCAAGTTCGGCGGGGAGTTTATACGCAGTATTTT
- | TRBD1 | TRBJ2-1 | TRBV28 | CASSLGTGHYNEQFF | TGTGCCAGCAGTTTAGGGACAGGGCACTACAATGAGCAGTTCTTC
few | - | TRBJ1-2 | TRBV23-1 | CARVYRDYDYTF | TGCGCCAGGGTATACAGAGACTATGACTACACCTTC
once | - | TRBJ2-3 | TRBV5-5 | CASSLLGGFTDTQYF | TGTGCCAGCAGCTTGTTAGGCGGCTTCACAGATACGCAGTATTTT
- | - | TRBJ1-4 | TRBV27 | CASSLLYEEKLFF | TGTGCCAGCAGTTTGCTATATGAGGAAAAACTGTTTTTT
once | TRBD2 | TRBJ2-3 | TRBV5-1 | CASSSLSGLAGGLTDTQYF | TGCGCCAGCAGCTCCCTGTCGGGGCTAGCGGGGGGCCTCACAGATACGCAGTATTTT